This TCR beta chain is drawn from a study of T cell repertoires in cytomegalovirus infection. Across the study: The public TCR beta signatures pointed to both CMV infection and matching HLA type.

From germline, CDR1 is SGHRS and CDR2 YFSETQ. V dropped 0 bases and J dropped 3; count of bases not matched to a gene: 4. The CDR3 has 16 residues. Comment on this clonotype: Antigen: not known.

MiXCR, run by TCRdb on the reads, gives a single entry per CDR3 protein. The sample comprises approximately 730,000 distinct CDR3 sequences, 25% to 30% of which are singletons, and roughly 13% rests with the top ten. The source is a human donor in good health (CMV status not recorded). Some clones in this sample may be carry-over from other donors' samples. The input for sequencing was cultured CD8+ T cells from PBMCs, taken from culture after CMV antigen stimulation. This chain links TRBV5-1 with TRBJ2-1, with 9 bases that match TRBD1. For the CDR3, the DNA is TGCGCCAGCAGCTTGGCCGGACAGGGGATCTACAATGAGCAGTTCTTC. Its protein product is CASSLAGQGIYNEQFF. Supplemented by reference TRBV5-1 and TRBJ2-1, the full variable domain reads KAGVTQTPRYLIKTRGQQVTLSCSPISGHRSVSWYQQTPGQGLQFLFEYFSETQRNKGNFPGRFSGRQFSNSRSEMNVSTLELGDSALYLCASSLAGQGIYNEQFFGPGTRLTVL.